The sequence of this T cell receptor (beta chain) was determined in a study of blood T cell repertoires in COVID-19. Profiled with immunoSEQ multiplex PCR; TCRdb holds only in-frame clones, not every one. The sample gives 180,000 or so clones, more than 70% of which show up once; around 2.6% is in the top ten. The CDR3 is 16 amino acids. J lost 4 bases, V lost 6 bases, and 9 bases had no gene match. Germline V gene data show CDR1 as SGHVS and CDR2 as FQNEAQ. This chain connects TRBV7-8 to TRBJ2-3, with 11 bases lining up with TRBD2. Sequenced: peripheral blood. The TCR was taken from a man aged 35 to 55 with active or convalescent COVID-19. The CDR3 spells CASSPLTSGAPDTQYF. CDR3 nucleotides: TGTGCCAGCAGTCCTTTGACTAGCGGGGCCCCAGATACGCAGTATTTT.